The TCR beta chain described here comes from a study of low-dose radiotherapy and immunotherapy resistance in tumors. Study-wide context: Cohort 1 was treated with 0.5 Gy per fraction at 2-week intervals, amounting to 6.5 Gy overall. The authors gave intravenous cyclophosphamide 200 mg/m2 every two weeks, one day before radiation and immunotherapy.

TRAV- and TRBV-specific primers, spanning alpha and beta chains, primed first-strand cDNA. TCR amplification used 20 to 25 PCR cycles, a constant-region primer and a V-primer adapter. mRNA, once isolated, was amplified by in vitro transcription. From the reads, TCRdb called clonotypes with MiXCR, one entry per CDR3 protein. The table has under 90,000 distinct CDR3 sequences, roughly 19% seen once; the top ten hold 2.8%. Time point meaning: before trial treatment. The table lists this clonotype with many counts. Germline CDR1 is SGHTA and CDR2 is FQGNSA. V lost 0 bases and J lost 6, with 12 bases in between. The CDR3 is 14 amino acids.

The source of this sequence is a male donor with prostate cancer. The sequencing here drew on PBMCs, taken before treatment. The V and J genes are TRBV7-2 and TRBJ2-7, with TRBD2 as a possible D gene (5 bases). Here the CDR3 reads CASSLAGSGFEQYF. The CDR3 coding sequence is TGTGCCAGCAGCTTAGCCGGGTCGGGGTTCGAGCAGTACTTC.